This T cell receptor (beta chain) came from a study of shared clonotypes between healthy human individuals. This CDR3 is 14 amino acids long. Per the germline V gene, CDR1 is SGDLS and CDR2 is YYNGEE. Trimming removed 7 bases from V and 7 bases from J, with 21 bases in between. The data were produced by immunoSEQ multiplex PCR, yet TCRdb's version contains in-frame clones alone and is incomplete. Of about 2.3 million clones in the sample, 85% to 95% are singletons; the top ten hold 0.3% to 0.45%. The receptor comes from a man between 18 and 35 years old in good health. Some clones in this sample may be carry-over from other donors' samples. The sequencing input was naive CD4+ T cells from PBMCs. The subset: CD45RA+ positively selected. The V gene is TRBV9, the J gene TRBJ2-7; D may be TRBD2 (6 bases). CDR3 amino acids: CASAIPPSRGEQYF. CDR3 nucleotide sequence: TGTGCCAGCGCCATCCCCCCCTCCCGGGGGGAGCAGTACTTC.